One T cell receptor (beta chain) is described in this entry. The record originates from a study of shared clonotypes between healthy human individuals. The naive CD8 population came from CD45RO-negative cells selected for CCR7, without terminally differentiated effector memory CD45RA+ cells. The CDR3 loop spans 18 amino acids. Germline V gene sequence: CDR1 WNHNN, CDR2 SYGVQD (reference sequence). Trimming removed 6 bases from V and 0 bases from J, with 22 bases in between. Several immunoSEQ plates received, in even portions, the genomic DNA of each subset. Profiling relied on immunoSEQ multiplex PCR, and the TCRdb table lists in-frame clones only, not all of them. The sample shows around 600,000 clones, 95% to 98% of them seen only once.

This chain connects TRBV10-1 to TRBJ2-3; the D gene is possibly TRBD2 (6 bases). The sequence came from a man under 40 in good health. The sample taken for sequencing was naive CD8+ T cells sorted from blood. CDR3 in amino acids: CASSEASRVSGSTDTQYF. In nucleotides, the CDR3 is TGCGCCAGCAGCGAGGCCTCCCGGGTTAGCGGAAGCACAGATACGCAGTATTTT.